Below are 10 T cell receptor beta chains sequenced from a single sample in a study of blood T cell repertoires in COVID-19. Assay used: immunoSEQ multiplex PCR; TCRdb lists only in-frame clones, some missing. The data contain some 350,000 clones, approximately 89% of them seen just once; the ten biggest clones take up about 5%. Source material: PBMCs or T cells enriched from blood (not recorded which). Source of these receptors: a woman aged 25 to 39 who had recovered from COVID-19.

This chain uses TRBV6-5 with TRBJ2-7; TRBD2 matches at 8 bases. Germline values: CDR1 MNHEY, CDR2 SVGAGI. V lost 6 bases, J lost 5 bases, and 9 bases stayed unmatched. This CDR3 region has 14 residues. CDR3 nucleotide sequence: TGTGCCAGCAGGCCACTAGCGGCATCCAACGAGCAGTACTTC. The encoded protein is CASRPLAASNEQYF.

In regard to this clone: The sample has other DNA sequences that encode this CDR3 too. The chain employs TRBV9 and TRBJ1-6, with TRBD1 as a possible D gene (5 bases). V dropped 2 bases and J dropped 0 bases, with 6 bases sitting between them. Germline CDR1 SGDLS, CDR2 YYNGEE. The CDR3 has 15 amino acids. CDR3: CASSVRGSYNSPLHF. DNA of the CDR3: TGTGCCAGCAGCGTTAGGGGCTCCTATAATTCACCCCTCCACTTT.

V is TRBV19 and J is TRBJ1-3; possibly TRBD1 for D (6 bases). Trimming took 5 bases from V and 0 from J, leaving 20 bases between them. CDR1 and CDR2 from the germline V gene are LNHDA and SQIVND (reference sequence). CDR3 length equals 18 residues. CDR3 sequence reads: CASSLRPGEGASGNTIYF. The CDR3 nucleotides read TGTGCCAGTAGTCTGCGCCCAGGGGAAGGGGCCTCTGGAAACACCATATATTTT.

The J gene is TRBJ2-2, the V gene TRBV7-7; TRBD2 might be the D (5 bases). V dropped 0 bases and J dropped 6 bases, with 5 bases sitting between them. In germline, CDR1 is SSHAT, CDR2 FNYEAQ (reference sequence). This CDR3 has 13 amino acids. The CDR3 bases are TGTGCCAGCAGCTTAGCGGGAGCCGGGGAGCTGTTTTTT. Amino acids: CASSLAGAGELFF.

The V gene is TRBV7-9, the J gene TRBJ2-7, with 7 nucleotides matching TRBD1. The CDR3 extends over 16 amino acids. From germline, CDR1 is SEHNR and CDR2 FQNEAQ (reference sequence). With V trimmed by 5 bases and J by 3 bases, 13 bases remained unmatched. CDR3 protein: CASSEGAVTGHYEQYF. The CDR3 nucleotides read TGTGCCAGCAGCGAGGGGGCCGTGACAGGGCACTACGAGCAGTACTTC.

The chain employs TRBV12-3 or TRBV12-4 and TRBJ1-5, with D uncertain. V dropped 2 bases and J dropped 6 bases, with 8 bases sitting between them. The CDR3 runs 13 residues. CDR3 DNA sequence: TGTGCCAGCAGTTTATCAAGAGGTCAGCCCCAGCATTTT. Encoded protein: CASSLSRGQPQHF.

This chain uses TRBV6-5 with TRBJ1-1; D perhaps matches TRBD1 (5 bases). Germline loops: CDR1 MNHEY, CDR2 SVGAGI. The V gene lost 7 bases and the J gene lost 5 bases, with 17 bases spanning the gap. This CDR3 has 14 amino acids. The chain's CDR3 is CASTPWGRGTEAFF. In DNA form, the CDR3 reads TGTGCCAGCACTCCTTGGGGTAGGGGAACTGAAGCTTTCTTT.

J is TRBJ1-3 and V is TRBV7-6; 7 bases are shared with TRBD1. This CDR3 is 16 amino acids long. The V gene end was trimmed by 5 bases and the J gene end by 2 bases; junction bases not matched to a gene: 9. Germline lookup yields CDR1 SGHVS and CDR2 FNYEAQ. The CDR3 reads CASSIGQALAGNTIYF. As DNA, the CDR3 is TGTGCCAGCAGCATCGGACAGGCGCTGGCTGGAAACACCATATATTTT.

This chain uses TRBV4-3 with TRBJ2-7, with 12 bases identical to TRBD1. V trimming: 3 bases; J trimming: 2 bases; junction bases outside the gene matches: 5. The germline CDR1 and CDR2 sequences are LGHNA and YSLEER. The CDR3 contains 16 residues. Written as DNA, the CDR3 is TGCGCCAGCAGCCAGCACCGGGACAGGGGGCCCTACGAGCAGTACTTC. Protein: CASSQHRDRGPYEQYF.

This rearrangement joins TRBV5-4 to TRBJ1-1; 8 bases align to TRBD1. With V trimmed by 3 bases and J by 1 base, 2 bases remained unmatched. Germline loops: CDR1 SGHNT, CDR2 YYREEE (reference sequence). The CDR3 consists of 14 residues. CDR3 nucleotide sequence: TGTGCCAGCAGCTGGACAGGGAGGAACACTGAAGCTTTCTTT. It is translated as CASSWTGRNTEAFF.